Following are 9 T cell receptor beta chains from one sample sequenced in a study of blood T cell repertoires in COVID-19. Assay used: immunoSEQ multiplex PCR; TCRdb lists only in-frame clones, some missing. Of a few hundred thousand clones listed, roughly 86% are singletons. The sample consisted of PBMCs or T cells enriched from blood (not recorded which). The origin of the receptors is a man younger than 40 who had recovered from COVID-19.

This chain uses TRBV7-3 with TRBJ1-1; weak D call: TRBD1 (5 bases). This CDR3 comprises 13 residues. Germline CDR1 SGHTA, CDR2 FQGTGA. Trimming left V 3 bases short and J 4 bases short, with 9 bases between. In DNA form, the CDR3 reads TGTGCCAGCAGCTTCCGAAGGGGCACTGAAGCTTTCTTT. Translated: CASSFRRGTEAFF. The full variable domain, with the rest looked up from reference TRBV7-3 and TRBJ1-1, is GAGVSQTPSNKVTEKGKYVELRCDPISGHTALYWYRQSLGQGPEFLIYFQGTGAADDSGLPNDRFFAVRPEGSVSTLKIQRTERGDSAVYLCASSFRRGTEAFFGQGTRLTVV.

The rearrangement links TRBV5-4 to TRBJ2-5, with 10 positions matching TRBD2. This CDR3 is 15 amino acids long. The V gene end was trimmed by 4 bases and the J gene end by 5 bases; junction bases not matched to a gene: 8. CDR1 and CDR2 from the germline V gene are SGHNT and YYREEE (reference sequence). CDR3 protein: CASSTAGGSRETQYF. The CDR3 bases are TGTGCCAGCAGCACAGCGGGGGGGTCACGGGAGACCCAGTACTTC.

This chain uses TRBV6-5 with TRBJ1-5; D not certain. The CDR3 spans 14 residues. The V and J ends lost 2 bases and 3 bases respectively, with 8 bases between them. CDR1 MNHEY and CDR2 SVGAGI come from the germline V gene. CDR3 DNA: TGTGCCAGCAGTTACGGGGAGTCCAATCAGCCCCAGCATTTT. Its protein is CASSYGESNQPQHF.

The V and J genes are TRBV7-6 and TRBJ1-1, with TRBD1 matching 8 bases. J was trimmed by 5 bases and V by 4 bases; bases with no gene match: 3. The CDR3 has 13 amino acids. Germline lookup yields CDR1 SGHVS and CDR2 FNYEAQ. The CDR3 DNA reads TGTGCCAGCAGCTCACAGGGGGGGACTGAAGCTTTCTTT. Protein sequence: CASSSQGGTEAFF. The complete variable domain, with remaining parts taken from reference TRBV7-6 and TRBJ1-1, reads GAGVSQSPRYKVTKRGQDVALRCDPISGHVSLYWYRQALGQGPEFLTYFNYEAQQDKSGLPNDRFSAERPEGSISTLTIQRTEQRDSAMYRCASSSQGGTEAFFGQGTRLTVV.

This chain links TRBV27 with TRBJ1-5; D ambiguous. Germline V gene sequence: CDR1 MNHEY, CDR2 SMNVEV (reference sequence). This CDR3 has 14 residues. V lost 2 bases, J lost 2 bases, and 7 bases lay in between. CDR3 residues: CASSLTGGNQPQHF. The CDR3 DNA is TGTGCCAGCAGTTTAACGGGAGGCAATCAGCCCCAGCATTTT.

V usage is TRBV3-1 (or the pseudogene TRBV3-2) and J usage is TRBJ1-5; D may be TRBD1 (6 bases). This CDR3 is 13 amino acids long. Germline V gene sequence: CDR1 LGHDT, CDR2 YNNKEL (reference sequence). V gave up 4 bases and J gave up 4 bases, with 8 bases separating them. CDR3 loop: CASSRDRNQPQHF. DNA of the CDR3: TGTGCCAGCAGCCGCGACAGGAATCAGCCCCAGCATTTT.

J is TRBJ1-6 and V is TRBV6-5; 7 bases are shared with TRBD1. J was trimmed by 9 bases and V by 6 bases; bases with no gene match: 11. The CDR3 extends over 15 amino acids. Germline CDR1 is MNHEY and CDR2 is SVGAGI. The CDR3 DNA reads as TGTGCCAGCAGGACGGAGACAGGGTCGGGTTCACCCCTCCACTTT. It yields the protein CASRTETGSGSPLHF.

This clone was seen a handful of times. Within the sample, other DNA sequences also encode this same CDR3. This chain links TRBV6-5 with TRBJ1-4; 12 positions agree with TRBD1. V trimming: 7 bases; J trimming: 8 bases; junction bases outside the gene matches: 5. CDR1 and CDR2 (germline): MNHEY, SVGAGI. The CDR3 is made up of 14 amino acids. The CDR3, as DNA: TGTGCCAGCACCCGAGGGACAGGGGGCGAAAAACTGTTTTTT. It translates to CASTRGTGGEKLFF.

This chain uses TRBV6-6 with TRBJ2-5, with D tentatively TRBD1 (5 bases). CDR3 length equals 14 residues. V gave up 5 bases and J gave up 0 bases, with 10 bases separating them. Germline loops: CDR1 MNHNY, CDR2 SVGAGI (reference sequence). CDR3 nucleotide sequence: TGTGCCAGCAGTACGACAGTGTACCAAGAGACCCAGTACTTC. This translates into CASSTTVYQETQYF.